The clone carrying this T cell receptor (beta chain) was recorded many times. Its antigen is as yet unknown. This record belongs to a study of breast tumors, draining lymph nodes, adjacent tissues. Breast cancer patients provided tissue from their axillary draining lymph nodes. A single record per CDR3 protein comes from TCRdb applying MiXCR to the multiplex PCR reads. The sample lists roughly 80,000 distinct CDR3 sequences, roughly a fifth seen once, with over 2% in the top ten. Germline V gene lookup returns CDR1 DFQATT and CDR2 SNEGSKA (reference sequence). Trimming removed 6 bases from V and 6 bases from J; junction bases left unmatched: 9. The CDR3 is made up of 14 amino acids. Study findings and constraints: Tumors had less TCR diversity than lymph nodes, more than nontumor tissue. Data fit most tumor T cells coming from lymph node, expanding in tumor. Tumor T cell lymph node origin was a supported hypothesis, not proven. Tumor and nontumor repertoires were significantly more similar in luminal-like than in basal-like breast cancer.

The J gene is TRBJ2-1, the V gene TRBV20-1; the match to TRBD1 covers 9 bases. The sequence derives from a female donor with breast cancer. Some clones in this sample may be carry-over from other donors' samples. The sample was axillary lymph node tissue. In DNA, the CDR3 is TGCAGTGCCCGGACAGGGGAAAGGGTCAATGAGCAGTTCTTC. Its protein is CSARTGERVNEQFF.